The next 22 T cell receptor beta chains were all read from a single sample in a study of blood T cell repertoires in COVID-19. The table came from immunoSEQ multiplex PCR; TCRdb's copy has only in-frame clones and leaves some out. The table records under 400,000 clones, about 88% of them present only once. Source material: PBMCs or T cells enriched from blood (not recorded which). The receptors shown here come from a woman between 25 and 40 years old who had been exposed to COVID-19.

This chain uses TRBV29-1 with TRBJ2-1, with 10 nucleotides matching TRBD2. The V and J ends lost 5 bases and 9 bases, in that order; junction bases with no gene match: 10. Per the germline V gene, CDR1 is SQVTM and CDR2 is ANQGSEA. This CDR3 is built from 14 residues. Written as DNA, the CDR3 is TGCAGCGTTCCCTCCAGCGGGAGGGTGGGTGAGCAGTTCTTC. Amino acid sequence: CSVPSSGRVGEQFF.

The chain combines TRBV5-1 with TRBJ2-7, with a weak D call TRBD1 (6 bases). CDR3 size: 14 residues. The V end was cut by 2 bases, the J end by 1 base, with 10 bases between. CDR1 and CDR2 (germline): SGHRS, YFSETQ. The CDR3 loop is CASSFATGSYEQYF. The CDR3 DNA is TGCGCCAGCAGCTTCGCTACAGGGTCCTACGAGCAGTACTTC.

This chain's CDR3 is CASSYGDRTTYEQYF. CDR3 DNA sequence: TGTGCCAGCAGCTACGGGGACAGGACGACCTACGAGCAGTACTTC. This chain uses TRBV7-8 with TRBJ2-7; TRBD1 aligns across 8 bases. CDR1 SGHVS and CDR2 FQNEAQ come from the germline V gene. Trimming at V came to 4 bases and at J to 2 bases, leaving 7 bases not matched to a gene. CDR3 length: 15 amino acids.

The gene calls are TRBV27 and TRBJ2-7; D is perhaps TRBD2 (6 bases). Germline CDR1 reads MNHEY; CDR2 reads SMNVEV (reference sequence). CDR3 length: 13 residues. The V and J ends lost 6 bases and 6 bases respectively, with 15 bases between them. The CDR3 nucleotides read TGTGCCAGCAGGCCGGGAGTCCTCTTCGAGCAGTACTTC. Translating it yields CASRPGVLFEQYF.

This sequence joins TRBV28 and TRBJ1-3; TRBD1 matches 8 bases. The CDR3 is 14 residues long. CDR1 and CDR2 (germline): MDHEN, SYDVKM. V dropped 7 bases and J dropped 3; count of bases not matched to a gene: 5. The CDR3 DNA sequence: TGTGCCAGCAATGCAGGGGGCGGTGGAAACACCATATATTTT. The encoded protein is CASNAGGGGNTIYF.

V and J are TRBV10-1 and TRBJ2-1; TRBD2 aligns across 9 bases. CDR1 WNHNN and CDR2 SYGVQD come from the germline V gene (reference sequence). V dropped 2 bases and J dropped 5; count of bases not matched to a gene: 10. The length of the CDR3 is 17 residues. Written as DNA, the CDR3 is TGCGCCAGCAGTGAGACCGGACTAGCGAGATGGAACAATGAGCAGTTCTTC. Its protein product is CASSETGLARWNNEQFF.

In DNA form, the CDR3 reads TGTGCCAGCAGCCAAGCGGGTCCCACCTACGAGCAGTACTTC. It yields the protein CASSQAGPTYEQYF. The chain carries TRBV14 and TRBJ2-7; D uncertain. The CDR3 extends over 14 amino acids. The germline CDR1 and CDR2 sequences are SGHDN and FVKESK. V was clipped by 1 base and J by 2 bases, with 9 bases between them.

The CDR3 DNA reads as TGTGCCAGCAGCTTATATAGACTAGCGGAAACCTACGAGCAGTACTTC. Encoded protein: CASSLYRLAETYEQYF. The chain joins TRBV7-8 to TRBJ2-7; 9 nucleotides agree with TRBD2. The V gene end was trimmed by 2 bases and the J gene end by 2 bases; junction bases not matched to a gene: 7. The germline gives CDR1 SGHVS, CDR2 FQNEAQ. This CDR3 is built from 16 residues.

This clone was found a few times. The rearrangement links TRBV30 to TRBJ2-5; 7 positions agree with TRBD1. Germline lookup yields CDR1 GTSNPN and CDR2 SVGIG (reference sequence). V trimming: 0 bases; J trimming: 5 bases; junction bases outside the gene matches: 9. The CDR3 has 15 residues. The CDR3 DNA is TGTGCCTGGAGTGTAGGGGGCAACGACCTTGAGACCCAGTACTTC. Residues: CAWSVGGNDLETQYF.

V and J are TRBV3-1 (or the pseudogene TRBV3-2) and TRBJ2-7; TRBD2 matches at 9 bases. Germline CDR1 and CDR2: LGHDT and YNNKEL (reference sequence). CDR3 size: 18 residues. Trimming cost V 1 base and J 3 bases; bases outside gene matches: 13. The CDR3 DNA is TGTGCCAGCAGCCAAGGGTGGTCTGGGTCTAGCGGGGTCTACGAGCAGTACTTC. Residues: CASSQGWSGSSGVYEQYF.

Written as DNA, the CDR3 is TGTGCCAGCAGCTTGGGACAGGGAAGGGCCTACGAGCAGTACTTC. This sequence encodes CASSLGQGRAYEQYF. The chain couples TRBV7-9 to TRBJ2-7; TRBD1 agrees at 9 bases. The CDR3 is 15 amino acids. V was clipped by 3 bases and J by 2 bases; unmatched bases: 5. Germline CDR1 SEHNR, CDR2 FQNEAQ (reference sequence).

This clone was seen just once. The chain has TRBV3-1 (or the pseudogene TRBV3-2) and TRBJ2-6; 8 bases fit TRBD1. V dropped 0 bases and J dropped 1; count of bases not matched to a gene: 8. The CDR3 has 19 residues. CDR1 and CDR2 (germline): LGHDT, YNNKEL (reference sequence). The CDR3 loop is CASSQDRGQGASGANVLTF. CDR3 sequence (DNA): TGTGCCAGCAGCCAAGATCGTGGTCAGGGGGCATCTGGGGCCAACGTCCTGACTTTC.

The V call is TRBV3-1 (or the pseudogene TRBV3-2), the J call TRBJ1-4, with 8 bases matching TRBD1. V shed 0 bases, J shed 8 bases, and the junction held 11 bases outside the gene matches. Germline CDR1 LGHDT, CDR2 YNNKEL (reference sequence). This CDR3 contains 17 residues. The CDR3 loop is CASSQDPWTGSVEKLFF. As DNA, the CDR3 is TGTGCCAGCAGCCAAGACCCGTGGACAGGGAGCGTCGAAAAACTGTTTTTT.

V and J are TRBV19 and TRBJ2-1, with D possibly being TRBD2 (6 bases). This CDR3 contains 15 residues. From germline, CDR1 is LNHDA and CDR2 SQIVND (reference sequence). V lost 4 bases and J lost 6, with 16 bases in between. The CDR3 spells CASSTMGGVSNEQFF. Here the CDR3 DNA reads TGTGCCAGTAGTACCATGGGCGGGGTAAGCAATGAGCAGTTCTTC.

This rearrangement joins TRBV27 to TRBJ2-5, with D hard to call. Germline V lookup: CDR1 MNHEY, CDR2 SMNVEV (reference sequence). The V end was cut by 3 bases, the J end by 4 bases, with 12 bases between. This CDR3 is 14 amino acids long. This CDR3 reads CASSFLRQRETQYF. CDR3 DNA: TGTGCCAGCAGTTTCCTGCGGCAGAGAGAGACCCAGTACTTC.

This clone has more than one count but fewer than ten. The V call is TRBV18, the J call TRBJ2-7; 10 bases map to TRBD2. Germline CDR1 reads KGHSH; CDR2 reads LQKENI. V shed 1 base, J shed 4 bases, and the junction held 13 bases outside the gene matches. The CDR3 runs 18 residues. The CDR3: CASSPLASGSQHRYEQYF. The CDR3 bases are TGTGCCAGCTCACCACTCGCTAGCGGGAGCCAACACCGGTACGAGCAGTACTTC.

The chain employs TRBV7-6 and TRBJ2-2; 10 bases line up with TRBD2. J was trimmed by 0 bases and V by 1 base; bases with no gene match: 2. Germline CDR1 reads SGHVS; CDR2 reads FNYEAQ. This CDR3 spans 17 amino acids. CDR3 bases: TGTGCCAGCAGCTTAGGGACTAGCGGATCGAACACCGGGGAGCTGTTTTTT. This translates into CASSLGTSGSNTGELFF.

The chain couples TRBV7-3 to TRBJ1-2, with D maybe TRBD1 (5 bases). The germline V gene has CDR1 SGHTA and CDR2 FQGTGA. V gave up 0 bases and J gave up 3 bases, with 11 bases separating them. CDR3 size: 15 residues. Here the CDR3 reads CASSLTGGADYGYTF. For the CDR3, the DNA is TGTGCCAGCAGCTTAACAGGCGGGGCGGACTATGGCTACACCTTC.

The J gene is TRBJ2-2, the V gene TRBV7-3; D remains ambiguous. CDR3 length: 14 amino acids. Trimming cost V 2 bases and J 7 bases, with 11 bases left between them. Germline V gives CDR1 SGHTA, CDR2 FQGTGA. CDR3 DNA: TGTGCCAGCAGCTTATCCCCAGGAAGCGGGGAGCTGTTTTTT. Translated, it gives CASSLSPGSGELFF.

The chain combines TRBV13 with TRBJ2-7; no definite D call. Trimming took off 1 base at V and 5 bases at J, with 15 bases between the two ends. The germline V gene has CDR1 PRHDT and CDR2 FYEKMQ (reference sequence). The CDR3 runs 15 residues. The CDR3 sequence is CASSLAAVGVDEQYF. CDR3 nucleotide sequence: TGTGCCAGCAGCTTAGCTGCGGTCGGAGTCGACGAGCAGTACTTC.

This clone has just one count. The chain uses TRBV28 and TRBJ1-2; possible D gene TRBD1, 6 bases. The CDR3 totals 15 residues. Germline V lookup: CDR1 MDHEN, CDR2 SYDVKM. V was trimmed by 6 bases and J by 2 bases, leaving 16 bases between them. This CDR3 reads CASRAMGAQNYGYTF. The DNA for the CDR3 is TGTGCCAGCAGGGCAATGGGGGCGCAGAACTATGGCTACACCTTC.

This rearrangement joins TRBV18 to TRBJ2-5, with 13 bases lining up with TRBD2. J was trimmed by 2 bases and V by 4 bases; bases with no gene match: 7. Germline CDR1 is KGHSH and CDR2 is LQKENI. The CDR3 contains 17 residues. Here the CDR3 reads CASSQGLAGKKQETQYF. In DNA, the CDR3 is TGTGCCAGCTCACAGGGACTAGCGGGGAAAAAGCAAGAGACCCAGTACTTC.